In this sample, the clone carrying this T cell receptor beta chain turned up many times. As yet, its antigen is unknown. The CDR3 loop spans 16 amino acids. J gave up 11 bases and V 4 bases, and 13 bases lay outside the gene matches. CDR1 is LGHNT and CDR2 is FRNRAP in the germline V gene. The data are from a study of T cells in Graves' hyperthyroidism and ophthalmopathy. Study conclusions and caveats: Most thyroid clonotypes expanded above 0.001 appeared in blood too. Ophthalmopathy was told apart from stable hyperthyroidism by a 13 V-J model.

Patients were aged 18 to 65, had disease duration under 2 months, and had newly diagnosed hyperthyroidism. The source of the PBMCs was roughly 10 ml of fresh peripheral blood. It was RNA transcripts that yielded the amplified TCR beta CDR3 regions. The HTBI primer set drove a first-round RT-PCR of the TCR CDR3. In TCRdb, the multiplex PCR reads were re-called with MiXCR into one record per CDR3 protein. Here the sample spans under 450,000 distinct CDR3 sequences, roughly 13% being singletons. Sequencing input: blood. This clonotype was obtained from a man aged 25-45 years with Graves' hyperthyroidism that later progressed to Graves' ophthalmopathy. The chain uses TRBV12-5 and TRBJ2-1, with 11 bases fitting TRBD2. The CDR3 DNA reads TGTGCTAGTGGTTGGACCTCCGGGACTAGCGGCTCTAAGCAGTTCTTC. The encoded protein is CASGWTSGTSGSKQFF.